The 24 T cell receptor beta chains below come from one sample, sequenced in a study of blood T cell dynamics during melanoma immunotherapy. Time point specified: week 3, after first cycle of checkpoint inhibitor. Sequencing was performed with immunoSEQ multiplex PCR; in TCRdb, only in-frame clones are kept and a portion is missing. The profile covers fewer than 20,000 clones, with 85% to 95% appearing a single time and roughly 0.22% taken by the ten largest. The specimen was effector memory CD8+ T cells from blood, collected from a patient treated with checkpoint blockade. The receptors come from a human donor with melanoma.

V usage is TRBV11-2 and J usage is TRBJ1-3, with D possibly TRBD1 on 6 matching bases. CDR3 length: 16 amino acids. Trimming pared 2 bases from V and 5 bases from J, leaving 16 bases between. Germline CDR1 SGHAT, CDR2 FQNNGV. CDR3 residues: CASSLKGVGNRNTIYF. The CDR3 region has the DNA TGTGCCAGCAGCTTAAAGGGGGTGGGCAACAGAAACACCATATATTTT. Complete variable domain (other parts from reference TRBV11-2 and TRBJ1-3): EAGVAQSPRYKIIEKRQSVAFWCNPISGHATLYWYQQILGQGPKLLIQFQNNGVVDDSQLPKDRFSAERLKGVDSTLKIQPAKLEDSAVYLCASSLKGVGNRNTIYFGEGSWLTVV.

The gene calls are TRBV23-1 and TRBJ2-1, with a tentative D call TRBD1 (5 bases). TRBV23-1 is given ORF status, its function remaining uncertain. V lost 6 bases to trimming and J lost 6 bases, with 12 bases between them. This CDR3 region has 13 residues. The CDR3 is CASSPDSLNEQFF. The CDR3 coding sequence is TGCGCCAGCAGCCCAGACAGCCTCAATGAGCAGTTCTTC.

The V and J genes are TRBV27 and TRBJ2-1; D is ambiguous. This CDR3 is 11 amino acids long. Germline CDR1 reads MNHEY; CDR2 reads SMNVEV (reference sequence). V lost 7 bases, J lost 9 bases, and 10 bases lay in between. CDR3 protein: CASTGVGEQFF. For the CDR3, the DNA is TGTGCCAGCACTGGGGTTGGTGAGCAGTTCTTC.

The rearrangement links TRBV4-2 to TRBJ2-7; a possible D gene is TRBD1 (6 bases). V was clipped by 1 base and J by 2 bases, with 21 bases between them. CDR3 length equals 18 residues. The germline V gene encodes CDR1 LGHNA and CDR2 YNFKEQ. The DNA of the CDR3 is TGTGCCAGCAGCCAAGTCCGGGGCGGCTCCAGGACAGCCTACGAGCAGTACTTC. Protein sequence: CASSQVRGGSRTAYEQYF.

V usage is TRBV9 and J usage is TRBJ2-2; 11 bases are a match to TRBD2. The CDR3 consists of 16 residues. The ends lost 0 bases at V and 10 bases at J; junction bases unmatched: 8. The germline V gene has CDR1 SGDLS and CDR2 YYNGEE. CDR3 sequence reads: CASSVVGSGRAKELFF. The CDR3 nucleotides are TGTGCCAGCAGCGTAGTCGGTAGCGGGAGGGCCAAGGAGCTGTTTTTT.

The chain links TRBV27 to TRBJ2-3; D ambiguous. Germline values: CDR1 MNHEY, CDR2 SMNVEV (reference sequence). The length of the CDR3 is 12 residues. Trimming shortened V by 5 bases and J by 2 bases, and 5 bases separated the two germline ends. In nucleotides, the CDR3 is TGTGCCAGCAGTACCAACACAGATACGCAGTATTTT. This translates into CASSTNTDTQYF.

This clone was recorded once. The rearrangement joins TRBV28 to TRBJ1-2; 8 positions match TRBD1. V dropped 3 bases and J dropped 7; count of bases not matched to a gene: 7. Per germline, CDR1 MDHEN and CDR2 SYDVKM. The CDR3 extends over 14 amino acids. CDR3 amino acids: CASSFLRGPGGYTF. In DNA form, the CDR3 reads TGTGCCAGCAGTTTTCTCAGGGGGCCGGGTGGCTACACCTTC.

V is TRBV5-4 and J is TRBJ2-1; D is possibly TRBD1 or TRBD2 (5 bases each). The germline V gene encodes CDR1 SGHNT and CDR2 YYREEE (reference sequence). The CDR3 runs to 14 residues. Trimming shortened V by 5 bases and J by 4 bases, and 13 bases separated the two germline ends. The CDR3 bases are TGTGCCAGCAGAGACAGTTGGGGGTACAATGAGCAGTTCTTC. Protein sequence: CASRDSWGYNEQFF.

A note on this clone: Additional DNA sequences in this sample encode the identical CDR3. The chain employs TRBV5-1 and TRBJ2-1, with D unclear. V was clipped by 3 bases and J by 9 bases, with 13 bases between them. CDR3 length equals 13 residues. CDR1 and CDR2 from the germline V gene are SGHRS and YFSETQ. The CDR3 region has the DNA TGCGCCAGCAGCTGGAAGCAGGAAGGTGAGCAGTTCTTC. This translates into CASSWKQEGEQFF.

The V gene is TRBV7-8, the J gene TRBJ2-3; 10 nucleotides match TRBD2. Trimming took 5 bases from V and 1 from J; bases not matched to a gene: 9. Per the germline V gene, CDR1 is SGHVS and CDR2 is FQNEAQ. There are 17 residues in the CDR3. CDR3 DNA sequence: TGTGCCAGCAGCCCGAGGGCTAGCGGGAGAGGCACAGATACGCAGTATTTT. Protein: CASSPRASGRGTDTQYF.

The genes are TRBV27 and TRBJ2-1, with 11 bases identical to TRBD2. J was trimmed by 8 bases and V by 6 bases; bases with no gene match: 9. CDR1 MNHEY and CDR2 SMNVEV come from the germline V gene (reference sequence). The CDR3 consists of 15 residues. CDR3 coding DNA: TGTGCCAGCAGCTATGCGGGACTAGCGGCCGATGAGCAGTTCTTC. Translating it yields CASSYAGLAADEQFF.

CDR3 bases: TGTGCCAGCAGCGAGGATGGGGGTGGCGAGCAGTACTTC. The encoded protein is CASSEDGGGEQYF. This sequence joins TRBV9 and TRBJ2-7, with D perhaps matching TRBD1 or TRBD2 (5 bases each). Germline-derived CDR1 and CDR2 are SGDLS and YYNGEE. Trimming removed 3 bases at V and 6 bases at J, with 13 bases between. This CDR3 is 13 amino acids long. The full variable domain, its missing parts supplied by reference TRBV9 and TRBJ2-7, is DSGVTQTPKHLITATGQRVTLRCSPRSGDLSVYWYQQSLDQGLQFLIQYYNGEERAKGNILERFSAQQFPDLHSELNLSSLELGDSALYFCASSEDGGGEQYFGPGTRLTVT.

This clone was counted a single time. The V call is TRBV7-9, the J call TRBJ2-5; tentatively, D is TRBD2 (7 bases). This CDR3 contains 16 residues. The ends were cut back, 5 bases at V and 2 bases at J, with 18 bases in the middle. Germline values: CDR1 SEHNR, CDR2 FQNEAQ (reference sequence). The CDR3 sequence: CASSTNRRGGQETQYF. The CDR3 DNA reads as TGTGCCAGCAGCACCAATCGCAGGGGAGGGCAAGAGACCCAGTACTTC.

The chain combines TRBV11-2 with TRBJ2-4; tentative D call: TRBD2 (6 bases). Trimming removed 2 bases from V and 11 bases from J, with 13 bases in between. Germline V gene sequence: CDR1 SGHAT, CDR2 FQNNGV. This CDR3 has 13 amino acids. DNA of the CDR3: TGTGCCAGCAGCTTACCCCGCGGGGCCTTTCAGTACTTC. Its translation is CASSLPRGAFQYF. The complete variable domain, with remaining parts taken from reference TRBV11-2 and TRBJ2-4, reads EAGVAQSPRYKIIEKRQSVAFWCNPISGHATLYWYQQILGQGPKLLIQFQNNGVVDDSQLPKDRFSAERLKGVDSTLKIQPAKLEDSAVYLCASSLPRGAFQYFGAGTRLSVL.

V usage is TRBV7-2 and J usage is TRBJ1-2; D not resolved. The CDR3 has 13 amino acids. Deletions cut 5 bases from V and 3 bases from J, with 10 bases between. Germline V gene data show CDR1 as SGHTA and CDR2 as FQGNSA. The CDR3 DNA sequence: TGTGCCAGCAGCCCGGACCCAGACTATGGCTACACCTTC. Its translation is CASSPDPDYGYTF.

The V and J genes are TRBV7-9 and TRBJ2-7; D gene uncertain. V lost 1 base and J 2 bases, leaving 9 bases between the germline ends. This CDR3 has 14 residues. Germline V gives CDR1 SEHNR, CDR2 FQNEAQ (reference sequence). The CDR3 nucleotides read TGTGCCAGCAGCTTAGTTCCAGCGCCCTACGAGCAGTACTTC. It encodes CASSLVPAPYEQYF.

The rearrangement uses TRBV28 and TRBJ1-4; TRBD1 agrees at 7 bases. CDR1 and CDR2 from the germline V gene are MDHEN and SYDVKM. With 2 bases clipped from V and 2 bases from J, the junction kept 11 bases outside the gene matches. This CDR3 is 18 amino acids long. DNA for the CDR3: TGTGCCAGCAGTTTAGAGTCTTGGGCGGACAGGACTAATGAAAAACTGTTTTTT. Translation: CASSLESWADRTNEKLFF.

The chain carries TRBV7-6 and TRBJ2-7, with a possible D match to TRBD1 (8 bases). The CDR3 loop spans 15 amino acids. The germline gives CDR1 SGHVS, CDR2 FNYEAQ. Trimming took off 1 base at V and 4 bases at J, with 14 bases between the two ends. The CDR3 reads CASSLGTGRGYEQYF. CDR3 in DNA: TGTGCCAGCAGCTTAGGGACAGGGCGGGGGTACGAGCAGTACTTC.

V usage is TRBV27 and J usage is TRBJ1-1; D gene uncertain. The CDR3 is 13 residues long. V was pared by 4 bases and J by 3 bases, with 9 bases between. Germline loops: CDR1 MNHEY, CDR2 SMNVEV (reference sequence). CDR3: CASSSTADTEAFF. The CDR3 nucleotides read TGTGCCAGCAGTTCTACTGCGGACACTGAAGCTTTCTTT.

The chain combines TRBV7-9 with TRBJ1-3; possible D gene TRBD1, 5 bases. Trimming took off 5 bases at V and 0 bases at J, with 11 bases between the two ends. The CDR3 extends over 15 amino acids. Germline CDR1 is SEHNR and CDR2 is FQNEAQ (reference sequence). The CDR3: CASSGDGGSGNTIYF. The CDR3 DNA follows: TGTGCCAGCAGCGGGGACGGCGGCTCTGGAAACACCATATATTTT.

The V gene is TRBV7-6, the J gene TRBJ2-1; 8 nucleotides line up with TRBD1. The CDR3 spans 15 residues. V trimming: 5 bases; J trimming: 2 bases; junction bases outside the gene matches: 5. CDR1 and CDR2 (germline): SGHVS, FNYEAQ. CDR3 bases: TGTGCCAGCAGCGCCGTGACAGGGGCCTACAATGAGCAGTTCTTC. Its translation: CASSAVTGAYNEQFF.

The CDR3 DNA is TGTGCCAGCCATCTCCCCGGGGAGCTGTTTTTT. Residues: CASHLPGELFF. The gene calls are TRBV6-1 and TRBJ2-2; D remains ambiguous. The CDR3 loop spans 11 amino acids. Between the trimmed V and J ends, which lost 8 bases and 6 bases, there was a span of 7 bases. Looked up from germline, CDR1 is MNHNS and CDR2 is SASEGT.

This sequence joins TRBV27 and TRBJ2-1; 11 nucleotides align to TRBD1. Germline CDR1 is MNHEY and CDR2 is SMNVEV (reference sequence). Trimming at V came to 5 bases and at J to 6 bases, leaving 3 bases not matched to a gene. The length of the CDR3 is 14 residues. This CDR3 is CASSVDRGLNEQFF. CDR3 sequence (DNA): TGTGCCAGCAGTGTGGACAGGGGGCTCAATGAGCAGTTCTTC.

In regard to this clone: Relative to the germline gene, one junction end is altered; a read error may explain this. The chain is built from TRBV15 and TRBJ2-2; D may be TRBD1 or TRBD2 (6 bases each). Germline V gene data show CDR1 as LNHNV and CDR2 as YYDKDF (reference sequence). The CDR3 contains 14 residues. CDR3 region: CATSRGGFSGELFF. CDR3 coding DNA: TGTGCCACCAGTAGAGGGGGGTTCAGCGGGGAGCTGTTTTTT.